What follows is one T cell receptor (beta chain) and its context. Its antigen is as yet unknown. Samples from alopecia areata patients were lesional scalp punch biopsies and peripheral blood. These data come from a study of CD8+ T cells in alopecia areata. Study background: At a dose of 5 to 10 mg twice daily, oral tofacitinib was given to treated patients.

RNA, once extracted, was reverse transcribed into cDNA for use as the sequencing template. Method: immunoSEQ multiplex PCR; TCRdb's copy keeps in-frame clones and lacks some. The table lists 160,000 or so clones, 67% of them singletons. CDR1 is LNHNV and CDR2 is YYDKDF in the germline V gene (reference sequence). The V segment lost 7 bases and the J segment 5 bases; nucleotides outside the gene matches: 10. The CDR3 sequence is 14 residues long. Study results and caveats: Normal-skin resident alphabeta T cells also appear among scalp sample sequences.

The TCR sequence derives from a human donor with alopecia areata. V usage is TRBV15 and J usage is TRBJ2-7, with TRBD2 matching over 8 bases. The specimen comprised CD8+ T cells sorted from blood, sampled at week 0. The CDR3 sequence is CATTPRGATHEQYF. The CDR3 region has the DNA TGTGCCACCACCCCGCGGGGGGCTACCCACGAGCAGTACTTC.